A selection of T cell receptor beta chains follows, all from one sample in a study of cytomegalovirus exposure and HLA in healthy donors. Clones were sequenced by immunoSEQ multiplex PCR, and TCRdb holds only the in-frame ones, with some missing. The sample holds 60,000 to 75,000 clones, 65% to 90% seen once. Sequencing was performed on PBMCs. The receptor set was obtained from a female donor in good health and CMV-seronegative. The CDR3 runs from the conserved cysteine through the conserved F or W. A D gene is named only where the DNA matches it firmly. Rows may omit the clone size; those that give it use once, few, many or a size class.

v_call: TRBV10-1; clone_size: -; d_call: -; j_call: TRBJ1-1; cdr3_nt: TGCGCCAGCAGTTCTGACAGCAACACTGAAGCTTTCTTT; cdr3_aa: CASSSDSNTEAFF
v_call: TRBV6-5; clone_size: -; d_call: TRBD1; j_call: TRBJ2-7; cdr3_nt: TGTGCCAGCAGTTACCGGGGGACAGGGGGCAACGAGCAGTACTTC; cdr3_aa: CASSYRGTGGNEQYF
v_call: TRBV19; clone_size: -; d_call: -; j_call: TRBJ1-2; cdr3_nt: TGTGCCAGTACCACTGTTACAGCAGCTAACTATGGCTACACCTTC; cdr3_aa: CASTTVTAANYGYTF
v_call: TRBV27; clone_size: -; d_call: -; j_call: TRBJ2-1; cdr3_nt: TGTGCCAGCAGTACCGGCCAAGGGAGCTCCTACAATGAGCAGTTCTTC; cdr3_aa: CASSTGQGSSYNEQFF
v_call: TRBV27; clone_size: -; d_call: TRBD1; j_call: TRBJ1-2; cdr3_nt: TGTGCCAGCAGTCCCGGGACAGGGTGGGGGCACTATGGCTACACCTTC; cdr3_aa: CASSPGTGWGHYGYTF
v_call: TRBV7-7; clone_size: -; d_call: TRBD2; j_call: TRBJ2-2; cdr3_nt: TGTGCTAGCAGTTGGACTAGCGGGGGAGCCGGGGAGCTGTTTTTT; cdr3_aa: CASSWTSGGAGELFF
v_call: TRBV9; clone_size: -; d_call: -; j_call: TRBJ1-1; cdr3_nt: TGTGCCAGCAGCCTGGGGGGGGCCTGGAACACTGAAGCTTTCTTT; cdr3_aa: CASSLGGAWNTEAFF
v_call: TRBV6-1; clone_size: -; d_call: TRBD2; j_call: TRBJ2-7; cdr3_nt: TGTGCCAGCAGTGCGACTAGCGACTGGGACGAGCAGTACTTC; cdr3_aa: CASSATSDWDEQYF
v_call: TRBV7-2; clone_size: -; d_call: -; j_call: TRBJ2-6; cdr3_nt: TGTGCCAGCAGCTTATCTGAGGGAACTGGGGCCAACGTCCTGACTTTC; cdr3_aa: CASSLSEGTGANVLTF
v_call: TRBV30; clone_size: -; d_call: -; j_call: TRBJ2-5; cdr3_nt: TGTGCCTGGCAGGGGCTACAAGAGACCCAGTACTTC; cdr3_aa: CAWQGLQETQYF
v_call: TRBV9; clone_size: -; d_call: -; j_call: TRBJ2-7; cdr3_nt: TGTGCCAGCAGCGTAGGGTTTGTGGGCTTTACCGAGCAGTACTTC; cdr3_aa: CASSVGFVGFTEQYF
v_call: TRBV28; clone_size: -; d_call: -; j_call: TRBJ1-2; cdr3_nt: TGTGTGTCCGAAGGGGGTCAGGGCTACACCTTC; cdr3_aa: CVSEGGQGYTF
v_call: TRBV4-2; clone_size: -; d_call: -; j_call: TRBJ2-4; cdr3_nt: TGTGCCAGCAGCCTTATCACGGCGTCGGGGGCCAAAAACATTCAGTACTTC; cdr3_aa: CASSLITASGAKNIQYF
v_call: TRBV4-1; clone_size: once; d_call: TRBD2; j_call: TRBJ2-3; cdr3_nt: TGCGCCAGCAGCCACCGCCCGGGGGGGGATACGCAGTATTTT; cdr3_aa: CASSHRPGGDTQYF
v_call: TRBV28; clone_size: -; d_call: TRBD1; j_call: TRBJ1-4; cdr3_nt: TGTGCCAGCAGTTCGCCAATCTCAGGGGACAGCTTTGGGGAAAAACTGTTTTTT; cdr3_aa: CASSSPISGDSFGEKLFF
v_call: TRBV7-3; clone_size: -; d_call: -; j_call: TRBJ2-7; cdr3_nt: TGTGCCAGCAGCTTAGGGGGGGGGCCTTGTTCTAGAGCGTACGAGCAGTACTTC; cdr3_aa: CASSLGGGPCSRAYEQYF
v_call: TRBV4-1; clone_size: -; d_call: -; j_call: TRBJ1-2; cdr3_nt: TGCGCCAGCAGCCAAGAGAGGAGCGGACGGAGAGCTAACTATGGCTACACCTTC; cdr3_aa: CASSQERSGRRANYGYTF
v_call: TRBV18; clone_size: -; d_call: TRBD2; j_call: TRBJ2-5; cdr3_nt: TGTGCCAGCTCACAGGATCCTAGCGGGGCCCTCCAAGAGACCCAGTACTTC; cdr3_aa: CASSQDPSGALQETQYF
v_call: TRBV5-1; clone_size: -; d_call: TRBD1; j_call: TRBJ2-1; cdr3_nt: TGCGCCAGCGGCTTACAGGGGGACGCCTACAATGAGCAGTTCTTC; cdr3_aa: CASGLQGDAYNEQFF
v_call: TRBV6-5; clone_size: few; d_call: -; j_call: TRBJ2-7; cdr3_nt: TGTGCCAGCAAGAATGGGAGGTTCTACGAGCAGTACTTC; cdr3_aa: CASKNGRFYEQYF
v_call: TRBV7-3; clone_size: -; d_call: TRBD2; j_call: TRBJ2-1; cdr3_nt: TGTGCCAGCAGCTGGGGACTAGCGGGAAAAGAGCAGTTCTTC; cdr3_aa: CASSWGLAGKEQFF
v_call: TRBV11-2; clone_size: -; d_call: -; j_call: TRBJ1-2; cdr3_nt: TGTGCCAGCAGCTTAGATCAGTATGGCTACACCTTC; cdr3_aa: CASSLDQYGYTF
v_call: TRBV2; clone_size: -; d_call: TRBD1; j_call: TRBJ1-1; cdr3_nt: TGTGCCAGCAGTTTACAGGGGGCAACTGAAGCTTTCTTT; cdr3_aa: CASSLQGATEAFF
v_call: TRBV6-5; clone_size: -; d_call: TRBD1; j_call: TRBJ2-5; cdr3_nt: TGTGCCAGCAGCCTACAGGGGGGCCTTGAGACCCAGTACTTC; cdr3_aa: CASSLQGGLETQYF
v_call: TRBV6-5; clone_size: -; d_call: -; j_call: TRBJ2-7; cdr3_nt: TGTGCCAGCAGTTACTCTGCCTCGTGGGGGCCATACGAGCAGTACTTC; cdr3_aa: CASSYSASWGPYEQYF
v_call: TRBV11-2; clone_size: -; d_call: -; j_call: TRBJ2-7; cdr3_nt: TGTGCCAGCGCTTGGACAGACCAACCCTACGAGCAGTACTTC; cdr3_aa: CASAWTDQPYEQYF
v_call: TRBV6-1; clone_size: -; d_call: -; j_call: TRBJ2-7; cdr3_nt: TGTGCCAGCTCCACCACGGGGTTAAGCGAGCAGTACTTC; cdr3_aa: CASSTTGLSEQYF
v_call: TRBV2; clone_size: -; d_call: -; j_call: TRBJ1-2; cdr3_nt: TGTGCCAGCAGTCGGGACTATGGCTACACCTTC; cdr3_aa: CASSRDYGYTF
v_call: TRBV6-6; clone_size: -; d_call: TRBD1; j_call: TRBJ1-2; cdr3_nt: TGTGCCAGCAACCCCAGGGGGCGCAACTATGGCTACACCTTC; cdr3_aa: CASNPRGRNYGYTF
v_call: TRBV7-9; clone_size: once; d_call: -; j_call: TRBJ2-1; cdr3_nt: TGTGCCAGCAGCGAAGCGAGGAATGAGCAGTTCTTC; cdr3_aa: CASSEARNEQFF
v_call: TRBV10-3; clone_size: -; d_call: -; j_call: TRBJ1-2; cdr3_nt: TGTGCCATCAGGTCCTCGGGAATCTATGGCTACACCTTC; cdr3_aa: CAIRSSGIYGYTF
v_call: TRBV27; clone_size: -; d_call: -; j_call: TRBJ2-3; cdr3_nt: TGTGCCAGCAGTTTGAGGCAGGGGACAGATACGCAGTATTTT; cdr3_aa: CASSLRQGTDTQYF
v_call: TRBV5-4; clone_size: once; d_call: TRBD1; j_call: TRBJ2-5; cdr3_nt: TGTGTCAGCAGCTCATACAGGGGCGAGACCCAGTACTTC; cdr3_aa: CVSSSYRGETQYF
v_call: TRBV6-5; clone_size: -; d_call: TRBD1; j_call: TRBJ1-2; cdr3_nt: TGTGCCAGCAGTAAGACAGGGGGCTACTATGGCTACACCTTC; cdr3_aa: CASSKTGGYYGYTF